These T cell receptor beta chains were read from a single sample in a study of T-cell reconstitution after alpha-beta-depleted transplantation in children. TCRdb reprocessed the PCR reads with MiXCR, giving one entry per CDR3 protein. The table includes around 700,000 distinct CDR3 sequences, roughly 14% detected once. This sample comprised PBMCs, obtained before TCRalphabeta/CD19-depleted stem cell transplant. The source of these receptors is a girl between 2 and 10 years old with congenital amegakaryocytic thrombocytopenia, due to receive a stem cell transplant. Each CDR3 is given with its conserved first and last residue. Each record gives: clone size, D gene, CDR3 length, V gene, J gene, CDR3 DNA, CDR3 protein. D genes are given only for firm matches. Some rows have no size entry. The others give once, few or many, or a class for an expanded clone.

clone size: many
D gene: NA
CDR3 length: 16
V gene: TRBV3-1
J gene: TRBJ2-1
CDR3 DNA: TGTGCCAGCAGCCCGGTCCACCCGGGCTCCTACAATGAGCAGTTCTTC
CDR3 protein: CASSPVHPGSYNEQFF

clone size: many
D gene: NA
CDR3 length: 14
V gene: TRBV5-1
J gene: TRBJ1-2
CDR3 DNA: TGCGCCAGCAGCTTGGATGGGGGCAGCTATGGCTACACCTTC
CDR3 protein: CASSLDGGSYGYTF

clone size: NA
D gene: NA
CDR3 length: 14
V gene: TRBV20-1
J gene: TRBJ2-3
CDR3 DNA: TGCAGTGCTAGAGATATGGGGAGATGGGATACGCAGTATTTT
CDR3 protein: CSARDMGRWDTQYF

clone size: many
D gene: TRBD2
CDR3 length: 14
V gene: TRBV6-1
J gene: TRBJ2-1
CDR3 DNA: TGTGCCAGCGTGGCTAGCGGAGCTTACAATGAGCAGTTCTTC
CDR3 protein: CASVASGAYNEQFF

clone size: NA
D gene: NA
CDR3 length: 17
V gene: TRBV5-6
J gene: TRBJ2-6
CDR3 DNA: TGTGCCAGCAGCTTGTACGAGTTCAGCTCTGGGGCCAACGTCCTGACTTTC
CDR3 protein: CASSLYEFSSGANVLTF

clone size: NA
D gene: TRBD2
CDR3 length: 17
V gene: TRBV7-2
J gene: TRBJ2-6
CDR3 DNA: TGTGCCAGCAGCTCTAGCGGGAGGTACTCTGGGGCCAACGTCCTGACTTTC
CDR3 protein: CASSSSGRYSGANVLTF

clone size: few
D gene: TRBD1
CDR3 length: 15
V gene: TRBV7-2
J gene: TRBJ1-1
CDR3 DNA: TGTGCCAGCAGCCTCACAACAGGGGATTACACTGAAGCTTTCTTT
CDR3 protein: CASSLTTGDYTEAFF

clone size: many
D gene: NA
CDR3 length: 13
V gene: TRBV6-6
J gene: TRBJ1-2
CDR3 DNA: TGTGCCAGCAGTGGGGACGGAAACTATGGCTACACCTTC
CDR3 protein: CASSGDGNYGYTF

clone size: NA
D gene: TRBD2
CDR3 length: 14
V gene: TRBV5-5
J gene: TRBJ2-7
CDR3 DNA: TGTGCCAGCAGCTCCCGGACTAGGCCCTACGAGCAGTACTTC
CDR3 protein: CASSSRTRPYEQYF

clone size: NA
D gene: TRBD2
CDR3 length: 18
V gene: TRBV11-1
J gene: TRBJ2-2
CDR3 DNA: TGTGCCAGCAGCCCGAGGGGACCTAGCGGGCGGAACACCGGGGAGCTGTTTTTT
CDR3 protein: CASSPRGPSGRNTGELFF

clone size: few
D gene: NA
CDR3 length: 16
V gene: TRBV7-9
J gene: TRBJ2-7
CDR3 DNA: TGTGCCAGCACCCAGATTGAGGGGGTTAAGACCTACGAGCAGTACTTC
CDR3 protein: CASTQIEGVKTYEQYF

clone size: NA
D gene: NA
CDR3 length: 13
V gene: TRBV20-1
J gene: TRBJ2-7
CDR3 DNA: TGCAGTGCCTCCGGGACGGTGGCCTACGAGCAGTACTTC
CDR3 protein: CSASGTVAYEQYF